This TCR beta chain was captured by sequencing in a study of blood T cell repertoires in COVID-19 (dated by TCRdb to the early 2020s). In the study overall: Samples covering the acute and convalescent phases of COVID-19 were provided by collaborators in the United States, Italy and Spain. The prospective study material was composed of cDNA or gDNA derived from T cells, B-cell-depleted T cells, or PBMCs. Where available, HLA class I and class II types were taken from metadata supplied by the sample provider and were not determined by assay-based typing. The repertoires were made available in a free public database intended to serve as a resource for research on the immune response to SARS-CoV-2. Samples were obtained from the ongoing ImmuneRACE study (first 160 participants) and from some 1,200 subjects provided by 6 global collaborators. Deeply sampled blood TCRbeta repertoires from subjects exposed to, actively infected with, or recovered from COVID-19 were included in the dataset. The sample metadata nearly always contained a de-identified subject ID, COVID-19 status, age in years and sex.

The germline V gene encodes CDR1 MNHEY and CDR2 SVGAGI. The junction carries 14 bases between V and J, which are trimmed by 2 bases and 4 bases respectively. The CDR3 spans 15 residues, from the cysteine through the phenylalanine. CDR3 DNA only is kept here, 45 bases in frame from base 1. The immunoSEQ Assay, a bias-controlled multiplex PCR, was used to amplify TCRbeta CDR3 regions from genomic DNA. The source study handled its data this way. The number of nucleated cells in each sample was estimated by amplification of reference gene primers within the assay. Sequence reads were collapsed and filtered to measure the absolute abundance of every unique TCRbeta CDR3 rearrangement. Productive Simpson clonality was computed per sample as the square root of Simpson's diversity index over productive rearrangements. The table was pulled from immuneACCESS by TCRdb, which kept in-frame rearrangements only. Such tables lose some clones; where checked, under half of the loss comes from unresolved V genes, and the rest has no known cause. The DNA was the basis for D and trimming; V, J and clone size are from that table. The sample profile shows about 250,000 clones; roughly 83% of them were found once. The ten largest clones capture about 6% of the sample.

One collaborating source in Seattle enrolled patients while the patients were actively infected and followed the patients over time throughout the course of disease. Collaborating institutions collected whole blood in K2EDTA tubes following their own protocols. For TCRbeta analysis, collaborators shipped samples as frozen whole blood, isolated PBMCs, or DNA extracted from either of those sample types. Broad study findings and their caveats: How much clinical and demographic metadata was included differed by source and by participant, and the metadata was provided uncurated.

A single count supports this clone. Its antigen is not yet known. It has no much larger one-base neighbor in the sample; base qualities were not kept. The V gene is TRBV6-5 and the J gene is TRBJ1-1; the D gene is perhaps TRBD1, on 6 matching bases. The receptor comes from a woman older than 75 with COVID-19, enrolled during active disease. Material for sequencing was peripheral blood. The DNA reads as follows: TGTGCCAGCAGTTACAGTCCGAGGGGGGGCACTGAAGCTTTCTTT. This translates into CASSYSPRGGTEAFF.